This record covers a single TCR beta chain. It was with a sample-barcoded 5' primer and a J-beta primer mix that a second PCR of about 6 to 11 cycles was run. TCRdb re-derived calls from the 5' RACE reads in MiXCR, one entry per CDR3 protein. The profile shows some 1.1 million distinct CDR3 sequences, about two fifths of them singletons. This record comes from a study of blood T cells in healthy people across ages. Germline CDR1 is MDHEN and CDR2 is SYDVKM. J lost 1 base, V lost 5 bases, and 3 bases had no gene match. The CDR3 is 14 residues long. This chain links TRBV28 with TRBJ2-7, with TRBD1 matching 9 bases. The clonotype was recovered from a man between 18 and 29 years old in good health. The sequencing sample was made of blood. The CDR3 here is CASSHRGPSYEQYF. For the CDR3, the DNA is TGTGCCAGCAGTCACAGGGGGCCGTCCTACGAGCAGTACTTC.